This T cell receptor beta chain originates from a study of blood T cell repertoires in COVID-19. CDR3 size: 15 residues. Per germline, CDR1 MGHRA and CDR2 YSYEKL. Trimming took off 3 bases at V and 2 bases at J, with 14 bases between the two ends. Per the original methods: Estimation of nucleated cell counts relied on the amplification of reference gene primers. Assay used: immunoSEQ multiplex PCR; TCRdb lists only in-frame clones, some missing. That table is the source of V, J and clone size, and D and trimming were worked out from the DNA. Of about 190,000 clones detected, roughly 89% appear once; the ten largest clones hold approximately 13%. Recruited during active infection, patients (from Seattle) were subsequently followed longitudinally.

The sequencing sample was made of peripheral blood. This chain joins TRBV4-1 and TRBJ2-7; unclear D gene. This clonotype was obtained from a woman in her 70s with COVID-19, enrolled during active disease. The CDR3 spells CASSQASAGTYEQYF. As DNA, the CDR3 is TGCGCCAGCAGCCAGGCCTCTGCAGGAACCTACGAGCAGTACTTC.